The 17 T cell receptor beta chains below come from one sample, sequenced in a study of T-cell reconstitution after alpha-beta-depleted transplantation in children. A TCRbeta library incorporating unique molecular identifiers was prepared. A single record per CDR3 protein comes from TCRdb applying MiXCR to the PCR reads. The sample contains fewer than 550,000 distinct CDR3 sequences, approximately 10% of which appear only once. The sample consisted of PBMCs, mostly from graft donor cells, taken 180 days after TCRalphabeta/CD19-depleted stem cell transplant. The receptors stem from a female patient aged 2-9 years who had a stem cell transplant for aplastic anemia, so the T cells may come from the graft donor.

This clonotype was counted a few times. The V call is TRBV20-1, the J call TRBJ2-1; 13 bases are a match to TRBD2. The CDR3 is 17 residues long. Germline CDR1 is DFQATT and CDR2 is SNEGSKA (reference sequence). With V trimmed by 2 bases and J by 7 bases, 11 bases remained unmatched. CDR3 sequence reads: CSARPLATSGRGNEQFF. The CDR3 DNA sequence: TGCAGTGCTAGACCGCTCGCCACTAGCGGGAGGGGGAATGAGCAGTTCTTC.

A few counts support this clonotype. J is TRBJ2-7 and V is TRBV19; perhaps TRBD2 as D (6 bases). Germline V lookup: CDR1 LNHDA, CDR2 SQIVND (reference sequence). With 3 bases removed from V and 3 bases from J, the gap between germline ends came to 18 bases. This CDR3 is 16 amino acids long. The chain's CDR3 is CASSIRSSSAGYEQYF. The CDR3 DNA sequence: TGTGCCAGTAGTATTCGATCCTCTAGCGCCGGCTACGAGCAGTACTTC.

The V call is TRBV25-1, the J call TRBJ2-7; possibly TRBD2 for D (5 bases). Germline values: CDR1 MGHDK, CDR2 SYGVNS. The V end was cut by 0 bases, the J end by 0 bases, with 12 bases between. The CDR3 extends over 16 amino acids. The chain's CDR3 is CASSEYKAGSSYEQYF. CDR3 DNA: TGTGCCAGCAGTGAATATAAGGCTGGGAGCTCCTACGAGCAGTACTTC.

The CDR3 DNA is TGCAGTGCTAGAAGGCTAGCGGGAAACACAGATACGCAGTATTTT. Protein: CSARRLAGNTDTQYF. This chain links TRBV20-1 with TRBJ2-3; 9 nucleotides line up with TRBD2. There are 15 residues in the CDR3. Germline assignment: CDR1 DFQATT and CDR2 SNEGSKA (reference sequence). V shed 2 bases, J shed 2 bases, and the junction held 5 bases outside the gene matches.

This clonotype occurred a few times. The chain has TRBV20-1 and TRBJ2-1, with 9 bases aligning to TRBD2. CDR1 and CDR2 (germline): DFQATT, SNEGSKA (reference sequence). CDR3 length: 16 residues. The trim removed 0 bases at V and 10 bases at J, leaving 13 bases unmatched. The CDR3 bases are TGCAGTGCTAGAGATCTGGGACTAGCCCAGACCGGCGAGCAGTTCTTC. Translating it yields CSARDLGLAQTGEQFF.

Only a few counts were recorded for this clonotype. The V gene is TRBV12-3 or TRBV12-4, the J gene TRBJ2-7; 7 bases align to TRBD1. CDR3 length: 14 amino acids. Trimming took 1 base from V and 5 from J; bases not matched to a gene: 5. This chain's CDR3 is CASSLDRGWDEQYF. The CDR3 nucleotides are TGTGCCAGCAGTTTAGACAGGGGTTGGGACGAGCAGTACTTC.

There are many counts of this clonotype. V usage is TRBV5-1 and J usage is TRBJ2-3, with D possibly called TRBD1 or TRBD2 (6 bases each). This CDR3 has 14 residues. CDR1 SGHRS and CDR2 YFSETQ come from the germline V gene. V lost 4 bases and J 11 bases, leaving 20 bases between the germline ends. This CDR3 is CASSLEGSGQRQYF. CDR3 coding DNA: TGCGCCAGCAGCCTGGAGGGATCGGGACAAAGGCAGTATTTT.

CDR3 in amino acids: CASSLAGTDYNEQFF. The CDR3 DNA is TGTGCCAGCAGCTTAGCCGGGACAGATTACAATGAGCAGTTCTTC. The chain carries TRBV7-8 and TRBJ2-1, with 7 bases matching TRBD1. CDR3 length equals 15 residues. Germline values: CDR1 SGHVS, CDR2 FQNEAQ. V trimming: 0 bases; J trimming: 4 bases; junction bases outside the gene matches: 3. Full variable domain (rest looked up from reference TRBV7-8 and TRBJ2-1): GAGVSQSPRYKVAKRGQDVALRCDPISGHVSLFWYQQALGQGPEFLTYFQNEAQLDKSGLPSDRFFAERPEGSVSTLKIQRTQQEDSAVYLCASSLAGTDYNEQFFGPGTRLTVL.

Points on this clonotype: At one end the junction does not follow the germline gene, possibly because of a read error. This sequence joins TRBV7-9 and TRBJ2-1, with 8 bases aligning to TRBD2. The CDR3 loop spans 14 amino acids. Germline V gives CDR1 SEHNR, CDR2 FQNEAQ (reference sequence). CDR3 DNA: TGTGCCAGCAGCTTAGATGGGAGACCCGGGACTAGTATCTTC. This gives the protein CASSLDGRPGTSIF.

J is TRBJ2-5 and V is TRBV7-9; TRBD2 matches 9 bases. With V trimmed by 5 bases and J by 4 bases, 14 bases remained unmatched. CDR1 SEHNR and CDR2 FQNEAQ come from the germline V gene (reference sequence). This CDR3 is 17 amino acids long. In DNA, the CDR3 is TGTGCCAGCAGCGTTAGGAGAGTAGCGGGAGATCGAGAGACCCAGTACTTC. It encodes CASSVRRVAGDRETQYF.

V is TRBV20-1 and J is TRBJ2-1; D gene unclear. Germline assignment: CDR1 DFQATT and CDR2 SNEGSKA (reference sequence). The CDR3 contains 13 residues. V was clipped by 0 bases and J by 12 bases, with 15 bases between them. CDR3 loop: CSARDEEGRLQFF. The CDR3 DNA reads as TGCAGTGCTAGAGATGAGGAAGGCCGGCTGCAGTTCTTC.

This clonotype has ten or more counts. The rearrangement uses TRBV7-6 and TRBJ2-1, with D possibly matching TRBD2 (6 bases). V shed 4 bases and J shed 2 bases, with 9 bases lying between them. This CDR3 region has 14 residues. Germline V CDR1 and CDR2: SGHVS, FNYEAQ. CDR3 region: CASSYRTTYNEQFF. The CDR3 DNA sequence: TGTGCCAGCAGCTACAGGACTACCTACAATGAGCAGTTCTTC.

The V and J genes are TRBV3-1 and TRBJ2-3; D unclear. The germline V and J ends were trimmed by 0 bases and 4 bases, with 14 bases remaining between them. Looked up from germline, CDR1 is LGHDT and CDR2 is YNNKEL (reference sequence). The CDR3 loop spans 16 amino acids. CDR3 in DNA: TGTGCCAGCAGCCAAGAGATTCTAGGGCAGGCAGATACGCAGTATTTT. It is translated as CASSQEILGQADTQYF.

This clonotype was counted between two and nine times. The rearrangement uses TRBV11-2 and TRBJ2-3, with 11 bases lining up with TRBD2. The CDR3 is 16 residues long. CDR1 and CDR2 from the germline V gene are SGHAT and FQNNGV. Trimming removed 5 bases from V and 2 bases from J; junction bases left unmatched: 6. In DNA, the CDR3 is TGTGCCAGCAGCCATGCTAGCGGGAGGTTCACAGATACGCAGTATTTT. As protein: CASSHASGRFTDTQYF.

V is TRBV3-1 and J is TRBJ2-3, with D hard to call. Between the trimmed V and J ends, which lost 1 base and 6 bases, there was a span of 11 bases. The germline gives CDR1 LGHDT, CDR2 YNNKEL (reference sequence). The CDR3 extends over 14 amino acids. CDR3 bases: TGTGCCAGCAGCCAAGTCCTAGGAGTGGATACGCAGTATTTT. Its protein is CASSQVLGVDTQYF.

This clonotype was seen a few times. The CDR3 DNA reads as TGTGCCATCAGTGATTGGGGCCGAGGAGCCAAAAACATTCAGTACTTC. Translated: CAISDWGRGAKNIQYF. The J gene is TRBJ2-4, the V gene TRBV10-3, with D tentatively TRBD1 (5 bases). Trimming took off 3 bases at V and 0 bases at J, with 12 bases between the two ends. The germline V gene has CDR1 ENHRY and CDR2 SYGVKD. The CDR3 has 16 amino acids.

The sample holds many counts of this clonotype. The chain combines TRBV5-6 with TRBJ2-3; D unresolved. Looked up from germline, CDR1 is SGHDT and CDR2 is YYEEEE. The V gene lost 1 base and the J gene lost 0 bases, with 12 bases spanning the gap. CDR3 length equals 16 residues. The CDR3 coding sequence is TGTGCCAGCAGCTTGTTCGGATCTTCTAGCACAGATACGCAGTATTTT. Translated, it gives CASSLFGSSSTDTQYF.